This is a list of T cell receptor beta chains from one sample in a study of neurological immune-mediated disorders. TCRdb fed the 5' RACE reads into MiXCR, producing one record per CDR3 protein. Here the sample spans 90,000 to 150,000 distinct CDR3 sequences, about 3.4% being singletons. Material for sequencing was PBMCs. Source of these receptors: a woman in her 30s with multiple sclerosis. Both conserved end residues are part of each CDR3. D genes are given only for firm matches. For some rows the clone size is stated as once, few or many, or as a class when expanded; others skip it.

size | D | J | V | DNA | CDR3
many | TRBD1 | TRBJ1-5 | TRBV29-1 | TGCAGCGCTCGGGACAGGGTGGGTCAGCCCCAGCATTTT | CSARDRVGQPQHF
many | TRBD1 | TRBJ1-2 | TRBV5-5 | TGTGCCAGCAGCTTGGGGGACAGGGGAAGCCGGTCTCTCTATGGCTACACCTTC | CASSLGDRGSRSLYGYTF
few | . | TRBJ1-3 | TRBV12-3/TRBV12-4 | TGTGCCAGCAGGTCTAGTTCGCAGGGTAGGAAAAACATATATTTT | CASRSSSQGRKNIYF
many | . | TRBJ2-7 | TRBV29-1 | TGCAGCGTTGCCGGGGCCTACGAGCAGTACTTC | CSVAGAYEQYF
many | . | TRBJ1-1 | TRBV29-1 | TGCAGCGTTACATTAACAGTGAACACTGAAGCTTTCTTT | CSVTLTVNTEAFF
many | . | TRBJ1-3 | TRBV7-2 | TGTGCCAGCAGCTTAGTTATCGGAAACACCATATATTTT | CASSLVIGNTIYF
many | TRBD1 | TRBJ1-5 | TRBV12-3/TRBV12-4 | TGTGCCAGCAGTTTAGGTACAGGGGGCGATCAGCCCCAGCATTTT | CASSLGTGGDQPQHF
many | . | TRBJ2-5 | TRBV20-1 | TGCAGTGCTAGGGCGGAAGAGACCCAGTACTTC | CSARAEETQYF
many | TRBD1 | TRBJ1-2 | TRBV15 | TGTGCCACCAGCAGAAACAAGAGACAGGGTTCGAGTGGCTACACCTTC | CATSRNKRQGSSGYTF
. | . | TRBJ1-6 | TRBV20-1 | TGCAGTGCTAGAGACCAGGGGTTAGGGTCACACCTCCACTTT | CSARDQGLGSHLHF
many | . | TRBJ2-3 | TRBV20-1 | TGCAGTGCTAGCGTGGGAAGCCTCACAGATACGCAGTATTTT | CSASVGSLTDTQYF
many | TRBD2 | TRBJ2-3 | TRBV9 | TGTGCCAGCAGCGTAGACCTAGCGGGAGCCCTCACAGATACGCAGTATTTT | CASSVDLAGALTDTQYF
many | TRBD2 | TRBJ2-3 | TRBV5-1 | TGCGCCAGCAGCTTTGCTCTTACTAGCGGACCCACAGATACGCAGTATTTT | CASSFALTSGPTDTQYF
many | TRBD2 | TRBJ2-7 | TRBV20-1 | TGCAGTGCTAGAGCCTCGACTAGCGGGAGGTTCTGGGAGCAGTACTTC | CSARASTSGRFWEQYF
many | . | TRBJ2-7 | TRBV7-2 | TGTGCCAGCAGCTTAATCCCGGCTAGCCGGCCATACGAGCAGTACTTC | CASSLIPASRPYEQYF
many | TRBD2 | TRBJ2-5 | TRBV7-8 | TGTGCCAGCAGCTTATTCGAGGGAGGGCGAGAGACCCAGTACTTC | CASSLFEGGRETQYF
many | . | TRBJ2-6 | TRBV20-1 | TGCAGTGCTGGAACGACAGGGGCCAACGTCCTGACTTTC | CSAGTTGANVLTF
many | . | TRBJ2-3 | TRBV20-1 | TGCGGATGCGGGTTGTCCACAGATACGCAGTATTTT | CGCGLSTDTQYF
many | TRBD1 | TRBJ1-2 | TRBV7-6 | TGTGCCAGCAGCTTAGGGACAGGGGCCAGCTATGGCTACACCTTC | CASSLGTGASYGYTF
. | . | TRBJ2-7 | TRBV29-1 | TGCAGCGTTGAGGTTCCCTCGAGCCATCCTAACGAGCAGTACTTC | CSVEVPSSHPNEQYF
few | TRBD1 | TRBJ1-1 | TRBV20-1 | TGCAGTGCTCCGACCGGGACAGTCATCACTGAAGCTTTCTTT | CSAPTGTVITEAFF
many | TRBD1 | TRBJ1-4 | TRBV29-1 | TGCAGCGTCACCGGGACAGGGAATGAAAAACTGTTTTTT | CSVTGTGNEKLFF
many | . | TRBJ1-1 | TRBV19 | TGTGCCAGTGCCTCTGGTGGCTCTGAAGCTTTCTTT | CASASGGSEAFF
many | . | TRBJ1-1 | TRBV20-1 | TGCAGTGCTAGGGGCCGGGGGGCGCCTTCTGAAGCTTTCTTT | CSARGRGAPSEAFF
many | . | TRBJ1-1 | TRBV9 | TGTGCCAGCAGCGTAGGGCAGACTGCCCACACTGAAGCTTTCTTT | CASSVGQTAHTEAFF
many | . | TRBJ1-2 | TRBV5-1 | TGCGCCAGCAGCTTGGGGTATGGCTACACCTTC | CASSLGYGYTF
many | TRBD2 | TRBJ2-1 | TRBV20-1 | TGCAGTGCTAGAGATAGAGGGAGCGGGGACCCCTACAATGAGCAGTTCTTC | CSARDRGSGDPYNEQFF
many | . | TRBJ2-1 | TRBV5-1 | TGCGCCAGCAGCTTGCTACAGGTCAATGAGCAGTTCTTC | CASSLLQVNEQFF
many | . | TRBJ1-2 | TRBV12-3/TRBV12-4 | TGTGCCAGCAGTTTAACGGCAGAGGGCTATGGCTACACCTTC | CASSLTAEGYGYTF
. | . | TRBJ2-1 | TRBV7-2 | TGTGCCAGCAGCTTGACCCGTGGCGGAGCGAGTTCCTACAATGAGCAGTTCTTC | CASSLTRGGASSYNEQFF
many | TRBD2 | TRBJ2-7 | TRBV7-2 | TGTGCCAGCAGCTTGACTAGCGGGCAACTCCCAGGGTACGAGCAGTACTTC | CASSLTSGQLPGYEQYF
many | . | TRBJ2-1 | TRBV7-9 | TGTGCCAGCAGCCCGACGTTGAGGGATGAGCAGTTCTTC | CASSPTLRDEQFF
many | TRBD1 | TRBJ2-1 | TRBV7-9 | TGTGCCAGCAGCCAACAGGGGGCTGAGCAGTTCTTC | CASSQQGAEQFF
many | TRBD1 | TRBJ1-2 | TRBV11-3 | TGTGCCAGCTGCTTGCCAAAGGACAGGGGATTAAAGGATGGCTACACCTTC | CASCLPKDRGLKDGYTF
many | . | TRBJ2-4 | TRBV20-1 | TGCAGTGCTAGAGATACCGGGACGGCCGATTATTACTTC | CSARDTGTADYYF
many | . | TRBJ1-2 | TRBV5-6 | TGTGCCAGCAGCTCCGGGACCGAGGGCTATGGCTACACCTTC | CASSSGTEGYGYTF
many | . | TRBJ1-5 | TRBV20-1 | TGCAGTGCTAGGGAAGTCCCCAATCAGCCCCAGCATTTT | CSAREVPNQPQHF
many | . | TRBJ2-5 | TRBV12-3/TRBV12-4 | TGTGCCAGCAGCCACCCAGGCGGGGTAGAGACCCAGTACTTC | CASSHPGGVETQYF
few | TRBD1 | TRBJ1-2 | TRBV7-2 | TGTGCCAGCAGCGGAACGACAGGGGGTAACAGCTACACCTTC | CASSGTTGGNSYTF
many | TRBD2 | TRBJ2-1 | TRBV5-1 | TGCGCCAGCAGCTTGAGTCTAGCGGGAGGTCGGGAGCAGTTCTTC | CASSLSLAGGREQFF
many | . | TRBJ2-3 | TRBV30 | TGTGCCTGGACCCAAGGGACAGATACGCAGTATTTT | CAWTQGTDTQYF
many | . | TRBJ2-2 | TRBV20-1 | TGCAGTGCTAGTTCTGGGAACGCGAACACCGGGGAGCTGTTTTTT | CSASSGNANTGELFF
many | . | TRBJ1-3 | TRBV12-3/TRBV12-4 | TGTGCCAGCAGCCGGGACACAAGCTCTGGAAACACCATATATTTT | CASSRDTSSGNTIYF
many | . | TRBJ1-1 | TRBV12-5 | TGTGCTAGTGGTCGGGGACCGAGTGAAGCTTTCTTT | CASGRGPSEAFF
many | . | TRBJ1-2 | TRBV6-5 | TGTGCCAGCAGTTACGAAGTACAGGGCTCCTACACCTTC | CASSYEVQGSYTF
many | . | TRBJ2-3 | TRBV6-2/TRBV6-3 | TGTGCCAGCAGCGGAGCGGGAGATACGCAGTATTTT | CASSGAGDTQYF
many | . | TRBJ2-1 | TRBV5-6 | TGTGCCAGCAGCTTGGACAGGGTCAATGAGCAGTTCTTC | CASSLDRVNEQFF
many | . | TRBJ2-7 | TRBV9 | TGTGCCAGCAGCGTAGGGGGGACCGCTTACGAGCAGTACTTC | CASSVGGTAYEQYF
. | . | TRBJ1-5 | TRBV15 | TGTGCCACCAGCAACGGCAATCAGCCCCAGCATTTT | CATSNGNQPQHF